The 22 T cell receptor beta chains below all came from one sample that was sequenced in a study of cytomegalovirus exposure and HLA in healthy donors. The PCR ran on 60 Vbeta and 13 Jbeta primers. TCRdb's table, derived via immunoSEQ multiplex PCR, lists solely in-frame clones and lacks some. The sample contains 150,000 to 200,000 clones, 60% to 80% of which appear only once. The source material was PBMCs. The receptors were sampled from a male donor in good health and CMV-seronegative.

CDR3 sequence: CAISRLEDQPQHF. The CDR3 DNA sequence: TGTGCCATCAGTAGACTGGAGGATCAGCCCCAGCATTTT. J is TRBJ1-5 and V is TRBV10-3; D is unresolved. The CDR3 is 13 amino acids. From germline, CDR1 is ENHRY and CDR2 SYGVKD. V was clipped by 5 bases and J by 5 bases, with 10 bases between them.

This clone showed up just once. The rearrangement links TRBV13 to TRBJ2-7; D may be TRBD2 (5 bases). The germline gives CDR1 PRHDT, CDR2 FYEKMQ (reference sequence). Trimming took 8 bases from V and 3 from J, leaving 17 bases between them. This CDR3 contains 14 residues. CDR3 region: CASLARANLYEQYF. In nucleotides, the CDR3 is TGTGCCAGCCTAGCCCGGGCCAACCTCTACGAGCAGTACTTC. The full variable domain, with the rest looked up from reference TRBV13 and TRBJ2-7, is AAGVIQSPRHLIKEKRETATLKCYPIPRHDTVYWYQQGPGQDPQFLISFYEKMQSDKGSIPDRFSAQQFSDYHSELNMSSLELGDSALYFCASLARANLYEQYFGPGTRLTVT.

The V gene is TRBV4-3, the J gene TRBJ1-2, with D possibly being TRBD1 (6 bases). The V end lost 0 bases, the J end lost 8 bases, and 19 bases lay between the germline ends. CDR1 LGHNA and CDR2 YSLEER come from the germline V gene. This CDR3 is 16 amino acids long. CDR3: CASSQDWLGGAKGYTF. The CDR3 DNA reads TGCGCCAGCAGCCAAGATTGGTTGGGGGGGGCGAAAGGCTACACCTTC.

The genes are TRBV7-9 and TRBJ1-1; tentatively, D is TRBD1 (6 bases). CDR1 is SEHNR, CDR2 FQNEAQ, per germline (reference sequence). This CDR3 comprises 18 residues. Trimming cost V 5 bases and J 2 bases, with 24 bases left between them. CDR3 residues: CASSPTDRSLSPNTEAFF. CDR3 DNA sequence: TGTGCCAGCAGCCCGACTGACAGGTCTCTATCTCCAAACACTGAAGCTTTCTTT.

This clone was detected once. CDR3 sequence (DNA): TGCGCCAGCAGAACCGGGACAGCCAACTCCTACAATGAGCAGTTCTTC. The encoded protein is CASRTGTANSYNEQFF. V is TRBV4-1 and J is TRBJ2-1; TRBD1 matches 7 bases. The junction had 8 bases not matched to a gene; V was cut back by 6 bases and J by 0 bases. CDR3 length equals 16 residues. The germline CDR1 and CDR2 sequences are MGHRA and YSYEKL.

This clone was recorded a few times. The V call is TRBV10-3, the J call TRBJ2-1; no clear D gene. Germline values: CDR1 ENHRY, CDR2 SYGVKD. The CDR3 has 13 amino acids. Deletions cut 3 bases from V and 3 bases from J, with 6 bases between. The CDR3 DNA follows: TGTGCCATCAGTGATCGAGACTACAATGAGCAGTTCTTC. It is translated as CAISDRDYNEQFF.

The J gene is TRBJ1-3, the V gene TRBV4-2; TRBD1 agrees at 10 bases. With 4 bases clipped from V and 3 bases from J, the junction kept 6 bases outside the gene matches. Germline CDR1 reads LGHNA; CDR2 reads YNFKEQ. This CDR3 region has 16 residues. DNA for the CDR3: TGTGCCAGCAGCCCCGGGGACAGGGGAGGTGGAAACACCATATATTTT. Encoded protein: CASSPGDRGGGNTIYF.

This chain links TRBV29-1 with TRBJ1-2; 12 bases match TRBD1. This CDR3 is built from 13 residues. The V gene end was trimmed by 3 bases and the J gene end by 7 bases; junction bases not matched to a gene: 3. Germline-derived CDR1 and CDR2 are SQVTM and ANQGSEA. CDR3 sequence: CSVEGQGASGYTF. CDR3 bases: TGCAGCGTTGAGGGACAGGGGGCTTCTGGCTACACCTTC. Drawing the rest from reference TRBV29-1 and TRBJ1-2, the complete variable domain is SAVISQKPSRDICQRGTSLTIQCQVDSQVTMMFWYRQQPGQSLTLIATANQGSEATYESGFVIDKFPISRPNLTFSTLTVSNMSPEDSSIYLCSVEGQGASGYTFGSGTRLTVV.

This clone has a handful of counts. At one end, the junction sequence differs from germline, possibly due to a read error. The rearrangement uses TRBV29-1 and TRBJ2-3, with 9 bases that match TRBD2. CDR1 is SQVTM and CDR2 is ANQGSEA in the germline V gene. The CDR3 sequence is 17 residues long. This CDR3 reads CSVEDWTSAASTDTRYF. CDR3 nucleotides: TGCAGCGTTGAAGACTGGACTAGCGCGGCAAGCACAGATACGCGGTATTTT.

The chain recombines TRBV18 with TRBJ2-3, with D hard to call. The CDR3 covers 16 residues. Between the trimmed V and J ends, which lost 3 bases and 1 base, there was a span of 14 bases. Germline V gene lookup returns CDR1 KGHSH and CDR2 LQKENI. CDR3 region: CASSPPTAQRTDTQYF. Written as DNA, the CDR3 is TGTGCCAGCTCACCTCCTACAGCTCAACGCACAGATACGCAGTATTTT.

To note about this clone: The conserved final phenylalanine or tryptophan is absent from the CDR3, which likely points to a read error. The limits of the CDR3 on the DNA are not certain, so only TCRdb's listed CDR3 is given. The V gene is TRBV18, the J gene TRBJ1-4; the table names TRBD1, a call not compared with the DNA. The CDR3 length is 11 residues, termini included. Looked up from germline, CDR1 is KGHSH and CDR2 is LQKENI. The CDR3 region is CASSPPGQALS.

The chain has TRBV7-3 and TRBJ2-1; 11 nucleotides align to TRBD2. The CDR3 has 18 residues. The junction had 8 bases not matched to a gene; V was cut back by 1 base and J by 3 bases. Germline V lookup: CDR1 SGHTA, CDR2 FQGTGA. CDR3 protein: CASSLRVVGTSGYNEQFF. The CDR3 DNA follows: TGTGCCAGCAGCTTAAGAGTAGTTGGGACTAGCGGCTACAATGAGCAGTTCTTC.

The chain carries TRBV6-5 and TRBJ2-3, with D possibly TRBD2 on 5 matching bases. Between the trimmed V and J ends, which lost 4 bases and 0 bases, there was a span of 8 bases. The CDR3 is 14 residues long. Germline V lookup: CDR1 MNHEY, CDR2 SVGAGI. CDR3 sequence reads: CASSWTGSTDTQYF. In DNA form, the CDR3 reads TGTGCCAGCAGTTGGACGGGGAGCACAGATACGCAGTATTTT.

The chain recombines TRBV18 with TRBJ2-7; D may be TRBD1 (5 bases). Germline CDR1 reads KGHSH; CDR2 reads LQKENI. Trimming cost V 2 bases and J 4 bases, with 9 bases left between them. There are 13 residues in the CDR3. The CDR3 protein is CASSPNQGYEQYF. CDR3 in DNA: TGTGCCAGCTCACCAAATCAGGGATACGAGCAGTACTTC.

Remarks on this clone: It is unclear where the CDR3 begins or ends on the DNA, so no DNA is shown, and the CDR3 is as TCRdb lists it. The rearrangement uses TRBV7-9 and TRBJ2-3; TRBD2 is taken as the D call from the table, unchecked against the DNA. Germline V gene lookup returns CDR1 SEHNR and CDR2 FQNEAQ (reference sequence). The CDR3 contains 16 residues when both ends are counted. CDR3 sequence reads: CASSPPVRGSQIRSIF.

The chain is built from TRBV7-3 and TRBJ2-7; 16 bases are shared with TRBD2. The germline V gene encodes CDR1 SGHTA and CDR2 FQGTGA. The CDR3 contains 17 residues. With 10 bases clipped from V and 1 base from J, the junction kept 10 bases outside the gene matches. This CDR3 is CATTGLAGGPGSYEQYF. The CDR3 nucleotides read TGTGCCACAACGGGACTAGCGGGAGGGCCTGGGTCCTACGAGCAGTACTTC.

The chain couples TRBV5-1 to TRBJ1-6; TRBD1 matches at 9 bases. Germline assignment: CDR1 SGHRS and CDR2 YFSETQ. V shed 0 bases and J 9 bases; nucleotides not matched to a gene: 4. This CDR3 is built from 15 residues. The CDR3 DNA sequence: TGCGCCAGCAGCTTGGGGACAGGGGCGGGTTCACCCCTCCACTTT. The encoded protein is CASSLGTGAGSPLHF.

This clone turned up a few times. The CDR3 loop is CASSSDRAGELFF. The CDR3 nucleotides read TGTGCCAGCAGCTCGGACAGGGCCGGGGAGCTGTTTTTT. The V and J genes are TRBV7-2 and TRBJ2-2; TRBD1 matches at 8 bases. Germline-derived CDR1 and CDR2 are SGHTA and FQGNSA. CDR3 size: 13 residues. The V gene end was trimmed by 4 bases and the J gene end by 6 bases; junction bases not matched to a gene: 1. Variable domain in full (rest from reference TRBV7-2 and TRBJ2-2): GAGVSQSPSNKVTEKGKDVELRCDPISGHTALYWYRQSLGQGLEFLIYFQGNSAPDKSGLPSDRFSAERTGGSVSTLTIQRTQQEDSAVYLCASSSDRAGELFFGEGSRLTVL.

The genes are TRBV5-1 and TRBJ2-1; 7 bases agree with TRBD1. The CDR3 is 14 residues long. With V trimmed by 5 bases and J by 6 bases, 8 bases remained unmatched. CDR1 is SGHRS and CDR2 is YFSETQ in the germline V gene. CDR3 bases: TGCGCCAGCAGGGGGACAGCGATTCGCAATGAGCAGTTCTTC. Amino acid sequence: CASRGTAIRNEQFF.

The chain links TRBV5-5 to TRBJ2-7, with 7 bases matching TRBD1. J lost 4 bases, V lost 4 bases, and 11 bases had no gene match. CDR1 is SGHKS, CDR2 YYEKEE, per germline (reference sequence). CDR3 length: 15 residues. The CDR3 coding sequence is TGTGCCAGCAGCCTAGGGCCAGGGGGACAGTACGAGCAGTACTTC. Translation gives CASSLGPGGQYEQYF.

This clone was found a few times. The chain employs TRBV19 and TRBJ2-4; TRBD2 aligns across 11 bases. The CDR3 sequence is 15 residues long. Trimming at V came to 3 bases and at J to 7 bases, leaving 5 bases not matched to a gene. Germline V gene sequence: CDR1 LNHDA, CDR2 SQIVND (reference sequence). As DNA, the CDR3 is TGTGCCAGTAGTATTCCTTCTAGCGGGAGGAACATTCAGTACTTC. This sequence encodes CASSIPSSGRNIQYF.

The chain joins TRBV5-4 to TRBJ2-3; 11 nucleotides align to TRBD2. Germline lookup yields CDR1 SGHNT and CDR2 YYREEE (reference sequence). The trim removed 3 bases at V and 5 bases at J, leaving 8 bases unmatched. The CDR3 sequence is 16 residues long. CDR3 nucleotide sequence: TGTGCCAGCAGCTACAAACTAGCGGGAGCGGGAGATACGCAGTATTTT. It specifies CASSYKLAGAGDTQYF.